The 16 T cell receptor beta chains below come from one sample, sequenced in a study of CD8 T cells in Susac syndrome. RNA, at about 0.45 to 1 ug, was reverse transcribed with random hexamers. Via MiXCR, TCRdb re-called the immunoSEQ multiplex PCR reads, giving one row per CDR3 protein. Of approximately 65,000 distinct CDR3 sequences listed, roughly nine tenths are singletons. Sequenced: CD8+ T cells from PBMCs. Receptors were obtained from a human donor in good health.

The chain carries TRBV5-4 and TRBJ2-7; D call uncertain. V lost 4 bases and J 3 bases, leaving 8 bases between the germline ends. This CDR3 region has 12 residues. Germline values: CDR1 SGHNT, CDR2 YYREEE (reference sequence). This chain's CDR3 is CASSTSGYEQYF. In DNA, the CDR3 is TGTGCCAGCAGCACCTCAGGCTACGAGCAGTACTTC.

The rearrangement links TRBV6-1 to TRBJ1-6; TRBD1 is a possible D gene (5 bases). The CDR3 is 16 amino acids. Per the germline V gene, CDR1 is MNHNS and CDR2 is SASEGT. V lost 0 bases and J 3 bases, leaving 9 bases between the germline ends. This chain's CDR3 is CASSEAPGYYNSPLHF. The CDR3, as DNA: TGTGCCAGCAGTGAAGCGCCAGGGTACTATAATTCACCCCTCCACTTT.

This clonotype came up a few times. The chain recombines TRBV6-1 with TRBJ2-7, with D tentatively TRBD1 or TRBD2 (5 bases each). Germline V gene data show CDR1 as MNHNS and CDR2 as SASEGT. The CDR3 runs 14 residues. V was clipped by 7 bases and J by 3 bases, with 16 bases between them. CDR3 nucleotides: TGTGCCAGCAAGGTCAGGGACGGATACTACGAGCAGTACTTC. Its translation is CASKVRDGYYEQYF.

V gene TRBV12-3 or TRBV12-4 combines with J gene TRBJ1-4; TRBD1 agrees at 8 bases. Trimming at V came to 2 bases and at J to 3 bases, leaving 20 bases not matched to a gene. CDR3 length: 21 residues. The CDR3 DNA is TGTGCCAGCAGTTTATTGTCAGGGGGCCCCGATCCCCAGCTTCCTAATGAAAAACTGTTTTTT. Protein product: CASSLLSGGPDPQLPNEKLFF.

This clonotype was recorded only once. V usage is TRBV20-1 and J usage is TRBJ2-5; TRBD2 matches at 11 bases. Trimming removed 0 bases from V and 2 bases from J; junction bases left unmatched: 8. CDR1 and CDR2 from the germline V gene are DFQATT and SNEGSKA (reference sequence). This CDR3 region has 17 residues. The CDR3 bases are TGCAGTGCTAGAGATAAACTAGCGGGGGCGAAACAAGAGACCCAGTACTTC. Its translation: CSARDKLAGAKQETQYF.

The chain uses TRBV19 and TRBJ2-1, with TRBD2 identical over 7 bases. The CDR3 sequence is 15 residues long. Germline CDR1 LNHDA, CDR2 SQIVND (reference sequence). Unmatched junction bases numbered 3, after V lost 4 bases and J lost 0 bases. This CDR3 reads CASSRGGSSYNEQFF. The CDR3, as DNA: TGTGCCAGTAGTAGGGGGGGGAGCTCCTACAATGAGCAGTTCTTC.

V is TRBV23-1 and J is TRBJ2-7; D ambiguous. TRBV23-1 is filed as an ORF, its function uncertain. Trimming stripped 0 bases from V and 1 base from J, with 16 bases between. The CDR3 is 17 residues long. The CDR3 DNA reads TGCGCCAGCAGTCAATCGGTGGACCCCATTCCATCCTACGAGCAGTACTTC. Translating it yields CASSQSVDPIPSYEQYF.

The rearrangement links TRBV29-1 to TRBJ2-1; tentatively, D is TRBD1 (5 bases). The CDR3 is 16 amino acids. Trimming shortened V by 0 bases and J by 8 bases, and 20 bases separated the two germline ends. The germline V gene encodes CDR1 SQVTM and CDR2 ANQGSEA. The CDR3 loop reads CSVEDPRVLQFDEQFF. The CDR3 DNA is TGCAGCGTTGAAGATCCCAGGGTCCTACAATTCGATGAGCAGTTCTTC.

J is TRBJ2-1 and V is TRBV20-1, with TRBD1 as a possible D gene (6 bases). Germline V lookup: CDR1 DFQATT, CDR2 SNEGSKA (reference sequence). The CDR3 runs to 14 residues. Trimming took 2 bases from V and 8 from J, leaving 16 bases between them. The CDR3, as DNA: TGCAGTGCTAGAAAGGCAGGGGAGCTTCATGAGCAGTTCTTC. Amino acid sequence: CSARKAGELHEQFF.

This chain joins TRBV6-6 and TRBJ2-1; D remains ambiguous. CDR3 size: 12 residues. Trimming removed 0 bases at V and 7 bases at J, with 4 bases between. From germline, CDR1 is MNHNY and CDR2 SVGAGI (reference sequence). This CDR3 is CASSYSGNEQFF. As DNA, the CDR3 is TGTGCCAGCAGTTACTCGGGGAATGAGCAGTTCTTC.

The chain has TRBV9 and TRBJ2-1; D might be TRBD1 or TRBD2, each matching 5 bases. The ends were cut back, 2 bases at V and 10 bases at J, with 16 bases in the middle. The CDR3 runs to 14 residues. Germline CDR1 SGDLS, CDR2 YYNGEE. CDR3 nucleotides: TGTGCCAGCAGCGTGGGGGTCCGGGCCGTAGAGCAGTTCTTC. This translates into CASSVGVRAVEQFF.

This chain joins TRBV15 and TRBJ1-2; 7 nucleotides align to TRBD1. Germline assignment: CDR1 LNHNV and CDR2 YYDKDF (reference sequence). V was clipped by 5 bases and J by 6 bases; unmatched bases: 9. This CDR3 is built from 14 residues. For the CDR3, the DNA is TGTGCCACCAGCTGGACAGGAGGATTCGATGGCTACACCTTC. Translating gives CATSWTGGFDGYTF.

The chain carries TRBV7-8 and TRBJ1-3; D ambiguous. The germline V and J ends were trimmed by 4 bases and 0 bases, with 13 bases remaining between them. The CDR3 is made up of 16 amino acids. CDR1 is SGHVS and CDR2 is FQNEAQ in the germline V gene. The CDR3 is CASSSSIGSSGNTIYF. CDR3 bases: TGTGCCAGCAGCTCTAGTATTGGTAGCTCTGGAAACACCATATATTTT.

The rearrangement uses TRBV19 and TRBJ1-1, with D possibly matching TRBD1 (6 bases). V was shortened by 3 bases and J by 0 bases, with 14 bases between the two germline ends. This CDR3 spans 16 amino acids. Germline-derived CDR1 and CDR2 are LNHDA and SQIVND (reference sequence). The CDR3 region has the DNA TGTGCCAGTAGTATCTCTGCAGGGGTCATGAACACTGAAGCTTTCTTT. It yields the protein CASSISAGVMNTEAFF.

This rearrangement joins TRBV5-1 to TRBJ2-7, with D maybe TRBD1 (5 bases). Trimming removed 7 bases at V and 2 bases at J, with 16 bases between. Germline CDR1 reads SGHRS; CDR2 reads YFSETQ. The CDR3 length is 14 residues. CDR3 DNA sequence: TGCGCCAGCGGATTAGGGGTATCCCCCTACGAGCAGTACTTC. It encodes CASGLGVSPYEQYF.

The chain links TRBV4-1 to TRBJ1-1; 8 bases align to TRBD1. This CDR3 spans 18 amino acids. Germline CDR1 MGHRA, CDR2 YSYEKL. J was trimmed by 5 bases and V by 4 bases; bases with no gene match: 18. CDR3 protein: CASSPLQGAGGGQTEAFF. The CDR3 nucleotides are TGCGCCAGCAGCCCTCTCCAGGGGGCCGGGGGGGGGCAAACTGAAGCTTTCTTT.